These 8 T cell receptor beta chains were all obtained from the same sample, sequenced in a study of CD8 T cells in Susac syndrome. cDNA came from approximately 0.5 to 1 ug RNA primed by random hexamers. In TCRdb, the immunoSEQ multiplex PCR reads were re-called with MiXCR into one record per CDR3 protein. The table has 130,000 or so distinct CDR3 sequences, under 96% seen once. Sequencing was done on a sample of CD4+ T cells from PBMCs. The receptor set was obtained from a human donor with Susac syndrome.

V is TRBV7-6 and J is TRBJ2-3, with no clear D. Germline V gene lookup returns CDR1 SGHVS and CDR2 FNYEAQ. This CDR3 has 17 amino acids. V lost 0 bases to trimming and J lost 2 bases, with 15 bases between them. The CDR3 region has the DNA TGTGCCAGCAGCTTAGCGATGGCCGAACAATCCACAGATACGCAGTATTTT. Its protein product is CASSLAMAEQSTDTQYF.

The chain combines TRBV29-1 with TRBJ2-7; D gene ambiguous. V lost 2 bases and J lost 4, with 15 bases in between. There are 14 residues in the CDR3. Germline CDR1 and CDR2: SQVTM and ANQGSEA. In DNA, the CDR3 is TGCAGCGTTGAAAGGGCTGGCCGCCCTTACGAGCAGTACTTC. Translated: CSVERAGRPYEQYF.

V gene TRBV3-1 combines with J gene TRBJ2-5, with 8 positions matching TRBD2. V dropped 4 bases and J dropped 6; count of bases not matched to a gene: 10. CDR1 LGHDT and CDR2 YNNKEL come from the germline V gene (reference sequence). The CDR3 is 15 residues long. The CDR3 is CASSPISAGEKTQYF. The CDR3 DNA reads TGTGCCAGCAGCCCCATTTCAGCGGGAGAGAAGACCCAGTACTTC.

This sequence joins TRBV5-1 and TRBJ2-1; a weak D match, TRBD2 (5 bases). The CDR3 spans 14 residues. V was trimmed by 0 bases and J by 3 bases, leaving 7 bases between them. The germline gives CDR1 SGHRS, CDR2 YFSETQ. CDR3 bases: TGCGCCAGCAGCTTGGGGGAGCTCTACAATGAGCAGTTCTTC. Translating it yields CASSLGELYNEQFF.

V is TRBV6-5 and J is TRBJ2-1; D is unclear. CDR1 and CDR2 from the germline V gene are MNHEY and SVGAGI. The CDR3 is 11 residues long. V lost 6 bases and J 5 bases, leaving 5 bases between the germline ends. This chain's CDR3 is CASRANNEQFF. In DNA, the CDR3 is TGTGCCAGCAGGGCCAACAATGAGCAGTTCTTC.

This clonotype was recorded only once. V gene TRBV12-3 or TRBV12-4 combines with J gene TRBJ2-5; 12 nucleotides match TRBD2. V lost 4 bases to trimming and J lost 3 bases; unmatched junction nucleotides: 3. The CDR3 extends over 15 amino acids. CDR3 sequence: CASSSTSGRKETQYF. Written as DNA, the CDR3 is TGTGCCAGCAGTTCGACTAGCGGGAGAAAAGAGACCCAGTACTTC.

The V call is TRBV7-9, the J call TRBJ2-2, with 8 bases matching TRBD2. This CDR3 comprises 15 residues. Losses at the gene ends were 2 bases for V and 4 bases for J; bases not matched to a gene: 3. CDR1 SEHNR and CDR2 FQNEAQ come from the germline V gene (reference sequence). CDR3 protein: CASSLLAGGTGELFF. The CDR3 DNA follows: TGTGCCAGCAGCTTACTAGCGGGCGGCACCGGGGAGCTGTTTTTT.

The CDR3 is CASSLARDSGMSKETQYF. As DNA, the CDR3 is TGTGCCAGCAGCTTAGCGAGGGACTCCGGAATGTCAAAAGAGACCCAGTACTTC. The J gene is TRBJ2-5, the V gene TRBV7-2, with D tentatively TRBD2 (6 bases). CDR3 length equals 18 residues. Germline values: CDR1 SGHTA, CDR2 FQGNSA. The germline V and J ends were trimmed by 0 bases and 3 bases, with 20 bases remaining between them.